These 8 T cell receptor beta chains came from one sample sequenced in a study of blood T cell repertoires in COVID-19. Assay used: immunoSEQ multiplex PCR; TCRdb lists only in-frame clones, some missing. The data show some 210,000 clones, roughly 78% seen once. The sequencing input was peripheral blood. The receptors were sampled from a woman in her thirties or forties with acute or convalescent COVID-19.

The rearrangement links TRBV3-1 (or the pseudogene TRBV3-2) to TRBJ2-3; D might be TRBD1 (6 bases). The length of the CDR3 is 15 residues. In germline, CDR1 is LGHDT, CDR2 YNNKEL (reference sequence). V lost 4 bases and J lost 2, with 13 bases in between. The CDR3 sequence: CASSLRTGFTDTQYF. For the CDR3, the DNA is TGTGCCAGCAGCCTTAGAACAGGGTTCACAGATACGCAGTATTTT.

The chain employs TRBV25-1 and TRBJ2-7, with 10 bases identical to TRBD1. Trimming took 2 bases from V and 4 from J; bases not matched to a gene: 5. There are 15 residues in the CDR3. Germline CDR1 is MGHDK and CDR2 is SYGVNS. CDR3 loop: CASSEARQGAYEQYF. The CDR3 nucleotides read TGTGCCAGCAGTGAAGCCCGACAGGGGGCTTACGAGCAGTACTTC.

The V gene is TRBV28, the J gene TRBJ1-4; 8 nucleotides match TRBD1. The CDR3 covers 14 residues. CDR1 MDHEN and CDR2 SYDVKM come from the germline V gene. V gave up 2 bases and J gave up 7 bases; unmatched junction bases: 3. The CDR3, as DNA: TGTGCCAGCAGTTTAGCAGGGGGCGGTGAAAAACTGTTTTTT. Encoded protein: CASSLAGGGEKLFF.

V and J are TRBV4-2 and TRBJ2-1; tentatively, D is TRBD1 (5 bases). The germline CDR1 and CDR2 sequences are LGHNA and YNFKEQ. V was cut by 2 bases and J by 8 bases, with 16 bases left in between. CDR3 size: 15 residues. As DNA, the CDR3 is TGTGCCAGCAGCCAACAGGGAAAGAGTGGCGATGAGCAGTTCTTC. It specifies CASSQQGKSGDEQFF.

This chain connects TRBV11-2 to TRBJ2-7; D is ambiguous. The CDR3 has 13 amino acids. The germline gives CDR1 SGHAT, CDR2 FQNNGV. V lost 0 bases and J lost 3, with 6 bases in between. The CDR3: CASSLDYVYEQYF. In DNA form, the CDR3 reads TGTGCCAGCAGCTTAGACTACGTCTACGAGCAGTACTTC. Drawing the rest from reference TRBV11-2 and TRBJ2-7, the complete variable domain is EAGVAQSPRYKIIEKRQSVAFWCNPISGHATLYWYQQILGQGPKLLIQFQNNGVVDDSQLPKDRFSAERLKGVDSTLKIQPAKLEDSAVYLCASSLDYVYEQYFGPGTRLTVT.

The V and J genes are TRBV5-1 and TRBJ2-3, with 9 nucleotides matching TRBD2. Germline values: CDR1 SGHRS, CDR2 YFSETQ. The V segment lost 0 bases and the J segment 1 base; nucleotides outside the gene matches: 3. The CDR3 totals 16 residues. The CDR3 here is CASSLAASGGTDTQYF. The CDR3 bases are TGCGCCAGCAGCTTGGCGGCTAGCGGGGGCACAGATACGCAGTATTTT.

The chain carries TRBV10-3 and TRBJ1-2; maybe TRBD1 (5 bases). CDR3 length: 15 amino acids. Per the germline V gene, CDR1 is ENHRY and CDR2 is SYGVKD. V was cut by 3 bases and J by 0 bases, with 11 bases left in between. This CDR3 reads CAISDRRGANYGYTF. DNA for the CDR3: TGTGCCATCAGTGATCGGAGGGGAGCTAACTATGGCTACACCTTC.

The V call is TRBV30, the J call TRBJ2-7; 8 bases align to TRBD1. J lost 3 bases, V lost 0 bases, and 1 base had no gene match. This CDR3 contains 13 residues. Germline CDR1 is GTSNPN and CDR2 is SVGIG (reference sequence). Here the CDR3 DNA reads TGTGCCTGGAGTGTACAGGGGGACTACGAGCAGTACTTC. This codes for CAWSVQGDYEQYF. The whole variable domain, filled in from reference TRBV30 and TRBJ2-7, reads SQTIHQWPATLVQPVGSPLSLECTVEGTSNPNLYWYRQAAGRGLQLLFYSVGIGQISSEVPQNLSASRPQDRQFILSSKKLLLSDSGFYLCAWSVQGDYEQYFGPGTRLTVT.